The T cell receptor beta chain described here comes from a study of identical twins. CDR3 length: 16 amino acids. CDR1 and CDR2 from the germline V gene are MNHNY and SVGAGI (reference sequence). MiXCR was run by TCRdb on the 5' RACE reads, yielding one entry per CDR3 protein. The top ten clones hold 0.25% to 0.3% of a sample with 1,800,000 or so distinct CDR3 sequences, roughly 35% of them seen once. This clonotype was counted only a few times. The gene calls are TRBV6-6 and TRBJ2-1, with D perhaps matching TRBD2 (5 bases). The J call is doubtful: the DNA matches TRBJ2-7 better. This clonotype was sampled from a newborn girl in good health. The sample taken for sequencing was cord blood. The CDR3 sequence is CASSSRGSPSYNEQYF. The CDR3 DNA is TGTGCCAGCAGTTCCCGGGGTAGCCCCAGCTACAATGAGCAGTACTTC.